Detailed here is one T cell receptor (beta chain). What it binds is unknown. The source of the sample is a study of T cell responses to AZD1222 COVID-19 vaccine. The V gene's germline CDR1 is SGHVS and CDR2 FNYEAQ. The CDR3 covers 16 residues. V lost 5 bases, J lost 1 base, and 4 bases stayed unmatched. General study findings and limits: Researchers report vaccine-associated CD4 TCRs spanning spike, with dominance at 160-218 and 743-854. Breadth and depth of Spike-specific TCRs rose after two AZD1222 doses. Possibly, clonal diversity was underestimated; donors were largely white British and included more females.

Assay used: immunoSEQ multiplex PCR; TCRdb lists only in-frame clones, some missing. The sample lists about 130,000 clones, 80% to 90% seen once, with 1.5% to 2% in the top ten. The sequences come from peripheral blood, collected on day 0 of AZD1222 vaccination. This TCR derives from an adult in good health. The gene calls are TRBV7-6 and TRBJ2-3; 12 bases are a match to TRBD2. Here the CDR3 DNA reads TGTGCCAGCAGCGCACGACTAGCGGGGGGCACAGATACGCAGTATTTT. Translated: CASSARLAGGTDTQYF.